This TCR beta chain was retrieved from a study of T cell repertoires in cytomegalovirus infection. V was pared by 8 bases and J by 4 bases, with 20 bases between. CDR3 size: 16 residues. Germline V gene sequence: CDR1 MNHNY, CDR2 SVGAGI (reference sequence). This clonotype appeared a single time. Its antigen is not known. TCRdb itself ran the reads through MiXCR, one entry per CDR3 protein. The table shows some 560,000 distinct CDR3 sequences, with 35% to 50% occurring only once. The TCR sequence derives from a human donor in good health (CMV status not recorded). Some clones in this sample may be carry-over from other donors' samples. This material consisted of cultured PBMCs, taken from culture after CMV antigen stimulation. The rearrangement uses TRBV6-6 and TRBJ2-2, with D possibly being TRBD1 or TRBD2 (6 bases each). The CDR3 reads CASRRGQATITGELFF. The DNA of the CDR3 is TGTGCCAGCCGTCGGGGGCAGGCAACTATCACCGGGGAGCTGTTTTTT.